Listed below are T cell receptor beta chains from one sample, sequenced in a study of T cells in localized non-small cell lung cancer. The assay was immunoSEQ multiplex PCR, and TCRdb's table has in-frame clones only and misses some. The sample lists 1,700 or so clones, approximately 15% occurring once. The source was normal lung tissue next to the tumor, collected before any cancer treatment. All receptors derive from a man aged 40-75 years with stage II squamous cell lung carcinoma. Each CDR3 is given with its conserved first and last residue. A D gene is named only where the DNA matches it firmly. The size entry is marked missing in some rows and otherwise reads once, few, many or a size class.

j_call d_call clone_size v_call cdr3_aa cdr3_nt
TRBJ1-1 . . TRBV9 CASRQGWAGEAFF TGTGCCAGCAGGCAAGGCTGGGCGGGTGAAGCTTTCTTT
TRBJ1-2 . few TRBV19 CASSPGWDGGYTF TGTGCCAGTAGTCCCGGTTGGGACGGAGGCTACACCTTC
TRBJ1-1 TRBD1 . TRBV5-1 CASSSGQQEVEAFF TGCGCCAGCAGCTCGGGACAGCAGGAGGTGGAGGCTTTCTTT
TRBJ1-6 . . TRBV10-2 CASSGRNSPLHF TGCGCCAGCAGCGGGAGGAATTCACCCCTCCACTTT
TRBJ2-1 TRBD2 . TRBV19 CASRTPTSGDSYNEQFF TGTGCCAGTAGAACTCCTACTAGCGGGGACTCCTACAATGAGCAGTTCTTC
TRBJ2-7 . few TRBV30 CAWGDSYEQYF TGTGCCTGGGGGGACTCCTACGAGCAGTACTTC
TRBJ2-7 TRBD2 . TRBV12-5 CASGSRSGGAESYEQYF TGTGCTAGTGGTTCCCGTAGCGGGGGGGCCGAGTCCTACGAGCAGTACTTC
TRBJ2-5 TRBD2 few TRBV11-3 CASSPQGLAEETQYF TGTGCCAGCAGCCCCCAGGGACTAGCGGAAGAGACCCAGTACTTC
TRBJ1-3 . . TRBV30 CAWSVSPEPSGTIYF TGTGCCTGGAGTGTATCCCCAGAGCCTTCCGGCACCATATATTTT
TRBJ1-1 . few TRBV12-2 CAYLTVTGPTEAFF TGTGCTTACTTAACCGTGACAGGCCCGACTGAAGCTTTCTTT
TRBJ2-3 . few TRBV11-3 CASSLVVTPHDTQYF TGTGCCAGCAGCTTAGTGGTGACACCCCACGATACGCAGTATTTT
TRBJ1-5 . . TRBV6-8 CASSYEGGQPQHF TGTGCCAGCAGTTACGAGGGGGGTCAGCCCCAGCATTTT
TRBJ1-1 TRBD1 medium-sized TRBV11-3 CASSPGTVMMNTEAFF TGTGCCAGCAGCCCAGGGACAGTAATGATGAACACTGAAGCTTTCTTT
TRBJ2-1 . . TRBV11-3 CASSSTTGRNEQFF TGTGCCAGCAGCTCCACGACAGGCCGGAATGAGCAGTTCTTC
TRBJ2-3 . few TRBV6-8 CASSYRQEDTQYF TGTGCCAGCAGTTACCGACAGGAGGATACGCAGTATTTT
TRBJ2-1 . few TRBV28 CASSPNRGTDYNEQFF TGTGCCAGCAGTCCCAATAGAGGGACCGACTACAATGAGCAGTTCTTC
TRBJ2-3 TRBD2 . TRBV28 CASNTGTRDDTQYF TGTGCCAGCAACACCGGGACTAGGGACGATACGCAGTATTTT
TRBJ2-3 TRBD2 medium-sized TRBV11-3 CASSPAARGGVDTQYF TGTGCCAGCAGCCCCGCGGCGCGGGGGGGCGTAGATACGCAGTATTTT
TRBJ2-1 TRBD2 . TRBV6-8 CASSYGGGYNEQFF TGTGCCAGCAGTTACGGGGGGGGTTACAATGAGCAGTTCTTC
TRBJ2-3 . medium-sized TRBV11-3 CASFKVGTVNPDTQYF TGTGCCAGCTTTAAGGTGGGGACCGTAAATCCAGATACGCAGTATTTT
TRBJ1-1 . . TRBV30 CACDRHAEAFF TGTGCCTGTGACAGGCACGCTGAAGCTTTCTTT
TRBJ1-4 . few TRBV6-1 CASSEAIRGFATNEKLFF TGTGCCAGCAGTGAAGCGATAAGGGGATTTGCAACTAATGAAAAACTGTTTTTT
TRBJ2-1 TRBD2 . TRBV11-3 CASSPGEGGYNEQFF TGTGCCAGCAGCCCCGGGGAGGGAGGCTACAATGAGCAGTTCTTC
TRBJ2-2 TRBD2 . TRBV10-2 CASSEAGTSGRGELFF TGCGCCAGCAGTGAAGCCGGGACTAGCGGGAGAGGGGAGCTGTTTTTT
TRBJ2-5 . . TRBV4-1 CASSLMLDQETQYF TGCGCCAGCAGCCTTATGCTAGACCAAGAGACCCAGTACTTC
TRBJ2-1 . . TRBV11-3 CASSPLRVADRTEYNEQFF TGTGCCAGCAGCCCTTTGAGGGTGGCAGATCGAACGGAGTACAATGAGCAGTTCTTC
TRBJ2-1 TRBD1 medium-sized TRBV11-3 CASSFLTGDSYNEQFF TGTGCCAGCAGCTTCCTTACAGGGGACTCCTACAATGAGCAGTTCTTC
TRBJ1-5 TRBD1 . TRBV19 CASSRFYGTGISRGNQPQHF TGTGCCAGTAGTAGATTCTACGGGACAGGAATTAGTCGCGGCAATCAGCCCCAGCATTTT
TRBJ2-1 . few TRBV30 CAWSARQVGSYNEQFF TGTGCCTGGAGTGCTCGACAGGTGGGGTCCTACAATGAGCAGTTCTTC
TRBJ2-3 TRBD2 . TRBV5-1 CASSPGLAGGLTDTQYF TGCGCCAGCAGCCCGGGACTAGCGGGAGGCCTCACAGATACGCAGTATTTT
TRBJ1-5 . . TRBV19 CASSLEENQPQHF TGTGCCAGTAGTTTGGAGGAGAATCAGCCCCAGCATTTT
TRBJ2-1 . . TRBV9 CASGLEYNEQFF TGTGCCAGCGGCCTCGAGTACAATGAGCAGTTCTTC
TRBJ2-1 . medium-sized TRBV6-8 CASSLGLEAVHEQFF TGTGCCAGCAGTTTGGGGCTAGAGGCAGTCCATGAGCAGTTCTTC
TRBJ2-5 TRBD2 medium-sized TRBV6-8 CASRGSSSGSSPYQETQYF TGTGCCAGCAGGGGCTCCTCTAGCGGGAGTAGCCCGTATCAAGAGACCCAGTACTTC
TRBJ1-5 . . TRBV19 CASSIRGVSSNQPQHF TGTGCCAGTAGTATCCGGGGGGTTTCTAGCAATCAGCCCCAGCATTTT
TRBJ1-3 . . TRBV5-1 CASSFGGQLGNTIYF TGCGCCAGCAGCTTTGGTGGACAGCTTGGAAACACCATATATTTT
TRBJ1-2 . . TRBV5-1 CASSLMTINYGYTF TGCGCCAGCAGCTTGATGACAATTAACTATGGCTACACCTTC
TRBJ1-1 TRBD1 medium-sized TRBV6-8 CASSSRTGNTEAFF TGTGCCAGCTCCTCCCGGACAGGGAACACTGAAGCTTTCTTT
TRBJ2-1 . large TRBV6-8 CAISEISNEQFF TGTGCCATCAGCGAAATCAGCAATGAGCAGTTCTTC
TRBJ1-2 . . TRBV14 CASSHAGGPNYGYTF TGTGCCAGCAGCCACGCCGGCGGTCCTAACTATGGCTACACCTTC
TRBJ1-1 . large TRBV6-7 CASSYGTEAFF TGTGCCAGCAGTTACGGCACTGAAGCTTTCTTT
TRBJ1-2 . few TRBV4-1 CASSQAGGGRGYTF TGCGCCAGCAGCCAAGCTGGGGGGGGCCGAGGCTACACCTTC
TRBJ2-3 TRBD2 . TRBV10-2 CASSDFRGGTDTQYF TGCGCCAGCAGTGATTTTCGGGGGGGAACAGATACGCAGTATTTT
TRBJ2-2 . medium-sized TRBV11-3 CASSLTNRGLTGELFF TGTGCCAGCAGCTTGACCAACCGGGGGTTGACCGGGGAGCTGTTTTTT
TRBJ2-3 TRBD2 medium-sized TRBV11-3 CASSWTGTSGSNTQYF TGTGCCAGCAGCTGGACCGGGACTAGCGGGAGTAATACGCAGTATTTT
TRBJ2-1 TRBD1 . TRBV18 CASSPNDRGSYNEQFF TGTGCCAGCTCACCGAACGACAGGGGGTCCTACAATGAGCAGTTCTTC
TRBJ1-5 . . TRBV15 CATSRGRNNQPQHF TGTGCCACCAGCAGAGGCAGGAACAATCAGCCCCAGCATTTT
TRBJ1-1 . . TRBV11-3 CASSLRPGRNTEAFF TGTGCCAGCAGCTTACGCCCGGGGAGGAACACTGAAGCTTTCTTT
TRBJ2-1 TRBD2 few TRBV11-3 CASSYGLAGSFGYNEQFF TGTGCCAGCAGCTACGGACTAGCGGGATCGTTCGGTTACAATGAGCAGTTCTTC
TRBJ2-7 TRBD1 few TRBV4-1 CASSQGDRGVYEQYF TGCGCCAGCAGCCAAGGGGACAGGGGGGTCTACGAGCAGTACTTC
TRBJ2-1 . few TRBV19 CASSIGIYNEQFF TGTGCCAGTAGTATAGGGATCTACAATGAGCAGTTCTTC
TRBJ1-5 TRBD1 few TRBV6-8 CASRPRTGNQPQHF TGTGCCAGCAGACCAAGGACAGGGAATCAGCCCCAGCATTTT
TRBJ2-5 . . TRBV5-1 CASTRTRTSVQETQYF TGCGCCAGCACCAGAACCCGGACTTCCGTCCAAGAGACCCAGTACTTC